This T cell receptor (beta chain) was sequenced during a study of PD-L1 blockade in urothelial cancer. Time point defined: peripheral blood 6 weeks after treatment start. Sequencing used immunoSEQ multiplex PCR; TCRdb keeps in-frame clones, though not all of them. The sample yields about 120,000 clones, roughly 89% seen once. The CDR3 totals 17 residues. The J segment lost 0 bases and the V segment lost 3 bases, leaving 9 bases of the junction unmatched. Per germline, CDR1 LNHDA and CDR2 SQIVND (reference sequence). The chain combines TRBV19 with TRBJ2-3, with TRBD2 matching 7 bases. The starting material was PBMCs, obtained around atezolizumab (anti-PD-L1) treatment. The source is a man aged 60 to 75 with urothelial cancer. In nucleotides, the CDR3 is TGTGCCAGTAGTATCGCCTCCCTAGCGGCCAGCACAGATACGCAGTATTTT. It codes for CASSIASLAASTDTQYF.